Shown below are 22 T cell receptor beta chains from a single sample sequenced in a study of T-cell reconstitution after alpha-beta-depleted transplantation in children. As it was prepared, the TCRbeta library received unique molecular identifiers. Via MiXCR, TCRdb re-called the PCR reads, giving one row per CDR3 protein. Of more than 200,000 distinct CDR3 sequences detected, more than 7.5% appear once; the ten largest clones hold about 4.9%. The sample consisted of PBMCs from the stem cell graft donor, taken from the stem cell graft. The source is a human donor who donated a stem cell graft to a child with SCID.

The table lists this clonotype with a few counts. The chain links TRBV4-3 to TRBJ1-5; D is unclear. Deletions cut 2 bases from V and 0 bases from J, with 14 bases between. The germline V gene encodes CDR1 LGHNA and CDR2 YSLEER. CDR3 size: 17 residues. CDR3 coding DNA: TGCGCCAGCAGCCAATTTTATGGACTGAGTAGCAATCAGCCCCAGCATTTT. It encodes CASSQFYGLSSNQPQHF.

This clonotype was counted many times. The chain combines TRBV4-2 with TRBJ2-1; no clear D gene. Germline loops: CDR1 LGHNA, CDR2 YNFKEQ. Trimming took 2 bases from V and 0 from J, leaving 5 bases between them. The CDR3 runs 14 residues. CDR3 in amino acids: CASSQLGSYNEQFF. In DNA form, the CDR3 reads TGTGCCAGCAGCCAACTGGGCTCCTACAATGAGCAGTTCTTC.

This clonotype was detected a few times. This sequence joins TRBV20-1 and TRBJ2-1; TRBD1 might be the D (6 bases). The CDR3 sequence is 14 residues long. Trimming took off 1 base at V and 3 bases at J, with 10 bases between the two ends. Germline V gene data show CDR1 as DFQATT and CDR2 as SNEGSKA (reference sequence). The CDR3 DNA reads TGCAGTGCTAGAGCGAGGACAGTCTACAATGAGCAGTTCTTC. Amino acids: CSARARTVYNEQFF.

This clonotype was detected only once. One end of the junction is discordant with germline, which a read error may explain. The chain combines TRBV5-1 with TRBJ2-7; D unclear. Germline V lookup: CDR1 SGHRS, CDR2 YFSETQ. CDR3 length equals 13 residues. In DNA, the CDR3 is TGCGCCAGCAGCCCGGTCTCCTCCAACGAGCAGTACTTC. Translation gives CASSPVSSNEQYF.

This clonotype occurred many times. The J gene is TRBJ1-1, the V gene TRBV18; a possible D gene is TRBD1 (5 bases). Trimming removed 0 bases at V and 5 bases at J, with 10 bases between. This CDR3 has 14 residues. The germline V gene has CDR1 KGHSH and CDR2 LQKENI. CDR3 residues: CASSPPQGGTEAFF. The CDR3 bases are TGTGCCAGCTCACCACCTCAGGGAGGTACTGAAGCTTTCTTT.

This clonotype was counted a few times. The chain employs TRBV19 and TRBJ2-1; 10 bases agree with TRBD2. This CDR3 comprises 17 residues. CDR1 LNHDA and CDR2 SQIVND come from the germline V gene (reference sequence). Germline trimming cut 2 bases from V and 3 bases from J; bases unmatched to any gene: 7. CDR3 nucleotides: TGTGCCAGTAGTATATGGCTAGCGGGGGTTCACTACAATGAGCAGTTCTTC. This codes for CASSIWLAGVHYNEQFF.

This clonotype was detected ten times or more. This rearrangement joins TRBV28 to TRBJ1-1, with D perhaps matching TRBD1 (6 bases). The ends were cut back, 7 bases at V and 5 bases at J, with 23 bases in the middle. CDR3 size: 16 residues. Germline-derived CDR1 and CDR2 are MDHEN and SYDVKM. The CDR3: CASTPPPPGAKTEAFF. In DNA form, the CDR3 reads TGTGCCAGCACCCCTCCCCCCCCGGGGGCGAAAACTGAAGCTTTCTTT.

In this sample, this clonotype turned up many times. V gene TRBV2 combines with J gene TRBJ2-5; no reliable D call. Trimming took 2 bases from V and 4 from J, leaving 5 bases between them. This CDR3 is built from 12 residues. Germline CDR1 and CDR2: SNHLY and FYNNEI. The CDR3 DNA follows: TGTGCCAGCAGTGAAATGCGAGAGACCCAGTACTTC. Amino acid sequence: CASSEMRETQYF.

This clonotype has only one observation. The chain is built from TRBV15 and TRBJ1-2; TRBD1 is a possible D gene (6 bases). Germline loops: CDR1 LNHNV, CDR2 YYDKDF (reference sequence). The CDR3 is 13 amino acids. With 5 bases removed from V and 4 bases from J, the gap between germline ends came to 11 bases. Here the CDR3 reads CATSCGQSYGYTF. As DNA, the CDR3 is TGTGCCACCAGCTGCGGACAGAGCTATGGCTACACCTTC.

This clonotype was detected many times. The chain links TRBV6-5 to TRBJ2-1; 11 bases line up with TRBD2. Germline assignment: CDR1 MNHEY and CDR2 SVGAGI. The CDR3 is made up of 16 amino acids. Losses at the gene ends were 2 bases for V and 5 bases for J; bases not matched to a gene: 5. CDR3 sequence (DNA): TGTGCCAGCAGTTACACCGCGACTAGCGGGGACAATGAGCAGTTCTTC. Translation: CASSYTATSGDNEQFF.

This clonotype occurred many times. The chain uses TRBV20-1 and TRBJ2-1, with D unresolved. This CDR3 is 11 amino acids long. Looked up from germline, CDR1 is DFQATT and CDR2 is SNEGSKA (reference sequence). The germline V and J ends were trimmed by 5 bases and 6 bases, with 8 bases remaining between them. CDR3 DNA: TGCAGTGCTTCTAGGGTCAATGAGCAGTTCTTC. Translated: CSASRVNEQFF.

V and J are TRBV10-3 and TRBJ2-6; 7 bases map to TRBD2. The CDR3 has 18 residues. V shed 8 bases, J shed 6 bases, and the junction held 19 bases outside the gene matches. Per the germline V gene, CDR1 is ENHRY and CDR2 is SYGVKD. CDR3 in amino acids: CAIRPSIGLEDSANVLTF. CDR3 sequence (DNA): TGTGCCATCCGACCGTCGATTGGACTAGAGGACTCGGCCAACGTCCTGACTTTC.

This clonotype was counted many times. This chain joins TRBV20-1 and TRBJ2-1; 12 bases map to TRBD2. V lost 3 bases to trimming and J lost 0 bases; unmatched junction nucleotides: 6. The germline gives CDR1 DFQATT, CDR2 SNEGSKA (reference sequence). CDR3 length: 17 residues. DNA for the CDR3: TGCAGTGCTAGGGTGCTAGCGGGGGGGAGCTCCTACAATGAGCAGTTCTTC. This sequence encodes CSARVLAGGSSYNEQFF.

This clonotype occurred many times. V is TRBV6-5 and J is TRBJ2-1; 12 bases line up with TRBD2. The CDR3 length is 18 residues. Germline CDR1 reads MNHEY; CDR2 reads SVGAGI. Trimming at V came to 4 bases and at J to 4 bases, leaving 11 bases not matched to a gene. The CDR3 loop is CASSSIRGLAGGYNEQFF. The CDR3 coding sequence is TGTGCCAGCAGTTCTATCCGGGGACTAGCGGGTGGGTACAATGAGCAGTTCTTC.

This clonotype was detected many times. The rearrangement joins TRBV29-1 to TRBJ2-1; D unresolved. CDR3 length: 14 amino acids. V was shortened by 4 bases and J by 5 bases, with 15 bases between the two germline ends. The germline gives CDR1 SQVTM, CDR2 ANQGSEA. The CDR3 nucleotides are TGCAGCGTTGGCGGATTCTGGGGTAACAATGAGCAGTTCTTC. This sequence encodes CSVGGFWGNNEQFF.

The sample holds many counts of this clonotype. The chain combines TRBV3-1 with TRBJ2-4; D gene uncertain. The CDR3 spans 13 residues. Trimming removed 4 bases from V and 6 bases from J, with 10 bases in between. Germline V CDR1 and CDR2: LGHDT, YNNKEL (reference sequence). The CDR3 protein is CASSPGWGNIQYF. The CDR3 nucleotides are TGTGCCAGCAGCCCCGGATGGGGAAACATTCAGTACTTC.

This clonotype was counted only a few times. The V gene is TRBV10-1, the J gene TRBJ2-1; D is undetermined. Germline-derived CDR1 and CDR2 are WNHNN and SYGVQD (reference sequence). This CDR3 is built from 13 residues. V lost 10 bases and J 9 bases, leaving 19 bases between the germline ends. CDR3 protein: CATSRSQEGEQFF. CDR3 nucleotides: TGCGCCACCAGCCGATCACAAGAAGGTGAGCAGTTCTTC.

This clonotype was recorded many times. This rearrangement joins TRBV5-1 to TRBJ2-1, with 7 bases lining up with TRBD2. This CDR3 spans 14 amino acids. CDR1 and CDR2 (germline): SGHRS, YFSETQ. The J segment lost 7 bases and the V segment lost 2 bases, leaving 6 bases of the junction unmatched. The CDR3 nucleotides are TGCGCCAGCAGCTTCATGGGGGGGGAAAATGAGCAGTTCTTC. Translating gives CASSFMGGENEQFF.

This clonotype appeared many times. For the CDR3, the DNA is TGCAGTGCTTCGGACGGACGGCAAAAAGAGACCCAGTACTTC. Amino acids: CSASDGRQKETQYF. V and J are TRBV20-1 and TRBJ2-5; D uncertain. V lost 5 bases and J 3 bases, leaving 16 bases between the germline ends. CDR3 length: 14 amino acids. Germline assignment: CDR1 DFQATT and CDR2 SNEGSKA (reference sequence).

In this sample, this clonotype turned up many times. The CDR3 DNA reads TGCAGTGCTAGAGAGGGGGTTAGCAATCAGCCCCAGCATTTT. It codes for CSAREGVSNQPQHF. The rearrangement uses TRBV20-1 and TRBJ1-5; tentative D call: TRBD1 (5 bases). The CDR3 length is 14 residues. V gave up 0 bases and J gave up 0 bases, with 6 bases separating them. Germline values: CDR1 DFQATT, CDR2 SNEGSKA (reference sequence).

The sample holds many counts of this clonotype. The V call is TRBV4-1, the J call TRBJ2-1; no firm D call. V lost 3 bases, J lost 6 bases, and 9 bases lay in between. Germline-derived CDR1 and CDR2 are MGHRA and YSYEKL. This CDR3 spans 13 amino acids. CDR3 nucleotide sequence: TGCGCCAGCAGCCACCTACCGGGCAATGAGCAGTTCTTC. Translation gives CASSHLPGNEQFF.

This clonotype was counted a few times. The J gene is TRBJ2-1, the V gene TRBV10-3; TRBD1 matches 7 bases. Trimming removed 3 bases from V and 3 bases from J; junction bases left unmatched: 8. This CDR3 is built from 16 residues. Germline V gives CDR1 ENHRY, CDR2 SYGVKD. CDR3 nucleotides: TGTGCCATCAGTGAAGGGGGACAGCCTCGCTACAATGAGCAGTTCTTC. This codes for CAISEGGQPRYNEQFF.